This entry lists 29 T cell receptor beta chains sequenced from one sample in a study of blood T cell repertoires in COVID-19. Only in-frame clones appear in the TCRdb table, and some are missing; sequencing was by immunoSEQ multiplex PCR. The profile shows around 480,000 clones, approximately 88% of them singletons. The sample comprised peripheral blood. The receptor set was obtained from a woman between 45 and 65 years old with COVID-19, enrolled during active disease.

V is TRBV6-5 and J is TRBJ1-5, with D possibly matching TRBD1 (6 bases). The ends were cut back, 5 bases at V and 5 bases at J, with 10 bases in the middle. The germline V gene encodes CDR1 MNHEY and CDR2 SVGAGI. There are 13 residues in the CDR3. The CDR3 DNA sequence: TGTGCCAGCAGTAATCCAGGGGATCAGCCCCAGCATTTT. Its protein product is CASSNPGDQPQHF.

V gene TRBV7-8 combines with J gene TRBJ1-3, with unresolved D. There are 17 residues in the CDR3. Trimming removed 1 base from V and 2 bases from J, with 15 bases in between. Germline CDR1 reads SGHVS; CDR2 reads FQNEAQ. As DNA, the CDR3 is TGTGCCAGCAGCTTAGAACGTTTGGGAGGAGCTGGAAACACCATATATTTT. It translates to CASSLERLGGAGNTIYF. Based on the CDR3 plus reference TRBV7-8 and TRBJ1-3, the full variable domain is GAGVSQSPRYKVAKRGQDVALRCDPISGHVSLFWYQQALGQGPEFLTYFQNEAQLDKSGLPSDRFFAERPEGSVSTLKIQRTQQEDSAVYLCASSLERLGGAGNTIYFGEGSWLTVV.

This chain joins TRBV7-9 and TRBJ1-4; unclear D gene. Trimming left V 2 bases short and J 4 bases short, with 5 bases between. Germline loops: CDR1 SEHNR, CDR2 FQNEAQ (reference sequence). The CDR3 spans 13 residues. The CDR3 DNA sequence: TGTGCCAGCAGCTTAATCGTTAATGAAAAACTGTTTTTT. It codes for CASSLIVNEKLFF. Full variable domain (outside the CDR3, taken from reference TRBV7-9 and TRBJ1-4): DTGVSQNPRHKITKRGQNVTFRCDPISEHNRLYWYRQTLGQGPEFLTYFQNEAQLEKSRLLSDRFSAERPKGSFSTLEIQRTEQGDSAMYLCASSLIVNEKLFFGSGTQLSVL.

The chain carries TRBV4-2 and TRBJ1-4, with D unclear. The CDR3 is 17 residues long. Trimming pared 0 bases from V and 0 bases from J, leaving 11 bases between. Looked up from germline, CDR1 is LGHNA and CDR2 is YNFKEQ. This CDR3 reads CASSQESVAATNEKLFF. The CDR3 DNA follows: TGTGCCAGCAGCCAAGAAAGTGTGGCTGCAACTAATGAAAAACTGTTTTTT.

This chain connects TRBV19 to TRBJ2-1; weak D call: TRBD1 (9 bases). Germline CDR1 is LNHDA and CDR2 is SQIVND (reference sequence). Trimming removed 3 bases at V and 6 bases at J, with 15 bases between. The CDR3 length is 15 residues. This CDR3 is CASSIGGGQGNEQFF. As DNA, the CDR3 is TGTGCCAGTAGTATCGGGGGGGGACAGGGCAATGAGCAGTTCTTC.

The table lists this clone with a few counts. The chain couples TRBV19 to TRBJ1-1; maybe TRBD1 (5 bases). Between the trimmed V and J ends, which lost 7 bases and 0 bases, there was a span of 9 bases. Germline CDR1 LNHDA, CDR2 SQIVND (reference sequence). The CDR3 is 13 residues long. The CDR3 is CASKGAVNTEAFF. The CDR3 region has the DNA TGTGCCAGTAAAGGGGCGGTGAACACTGAAGCTTTCTTT.

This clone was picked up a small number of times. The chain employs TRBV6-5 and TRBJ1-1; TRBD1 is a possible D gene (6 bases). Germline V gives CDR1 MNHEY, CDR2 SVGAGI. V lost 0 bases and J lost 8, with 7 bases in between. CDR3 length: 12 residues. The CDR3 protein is CASSYSRGEAFF. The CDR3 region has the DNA TGTGCCAGCAGTTACTCGAGGGGGGAAGCTTTCTTT.

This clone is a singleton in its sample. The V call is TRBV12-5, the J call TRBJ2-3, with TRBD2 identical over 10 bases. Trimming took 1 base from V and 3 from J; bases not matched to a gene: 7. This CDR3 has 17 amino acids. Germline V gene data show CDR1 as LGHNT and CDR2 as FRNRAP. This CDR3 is CASGLGAGTSETDTQYF. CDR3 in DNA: TGTGCTAGTGGTTTGGGTGCCGGGACTAGCGAGACAGATACGCAGTATTTT.

This chain's CDR3 is CASSDGGAQYNEQFF. In DNA, the CDR3 is TGTGCCAGCAGCGACGGGGGGGCTCAATACAATGAGCAGTTCTTC. The chain combines TRBV9 with TRBJ2-1; 8 bases agree with TRBD2. CDR3 length: 15 residues. Germline CDR1 is SGDLS and CDR2 is YYNGEE. Germline trimming cut 3 bases from V and 4 bases from J; bases unmatched to any gene: 6.

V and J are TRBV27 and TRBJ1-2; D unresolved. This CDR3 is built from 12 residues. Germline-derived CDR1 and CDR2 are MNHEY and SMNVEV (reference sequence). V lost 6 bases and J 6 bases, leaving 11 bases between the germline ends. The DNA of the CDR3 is TGTGCCAGCAGAGAGGGAGTGAATGGCTACACCTTC. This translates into CASREGVNGYTF.

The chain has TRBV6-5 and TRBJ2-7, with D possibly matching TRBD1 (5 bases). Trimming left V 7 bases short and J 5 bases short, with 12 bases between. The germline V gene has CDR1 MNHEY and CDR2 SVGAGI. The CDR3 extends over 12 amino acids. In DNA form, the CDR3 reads TGTGCCAGCACCCTAGGGGTCCACGAGCAGTACTTC. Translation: CASTLGVHEQYF.

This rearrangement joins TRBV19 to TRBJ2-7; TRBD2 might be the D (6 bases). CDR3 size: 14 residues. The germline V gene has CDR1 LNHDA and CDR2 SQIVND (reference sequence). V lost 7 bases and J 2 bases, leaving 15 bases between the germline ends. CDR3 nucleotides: TGTGCCAGTACCTCATCCGGGGGACCCTACGAGCAGTACTTC. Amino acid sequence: CASTSSGGPYEQYF.

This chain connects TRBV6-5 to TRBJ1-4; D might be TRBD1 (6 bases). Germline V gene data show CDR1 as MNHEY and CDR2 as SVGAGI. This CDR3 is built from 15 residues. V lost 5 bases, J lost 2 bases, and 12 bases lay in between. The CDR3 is CASSLSTGTNEKLFF. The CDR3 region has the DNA TGTGCCAGCAGTCTCTCCACAGGGACTAATGAAAAACTGTTTTTT.

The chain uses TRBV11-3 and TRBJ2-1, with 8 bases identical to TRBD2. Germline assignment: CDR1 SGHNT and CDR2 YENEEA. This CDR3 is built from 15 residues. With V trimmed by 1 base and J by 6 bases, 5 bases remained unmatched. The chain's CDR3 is CASSLGGGPPNEQFF. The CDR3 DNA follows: TGTGCCAGCAGCTTAGGCGGGGGGCCGCCCAATGAGCAGTTCTTC. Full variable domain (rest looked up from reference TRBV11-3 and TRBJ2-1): EAGVVQSPRYKIIEKKQPVAFWCNPISGHNTLYWYLQNLGQGPELLIRYENEEAVDDSQLPKDRFSAERLKGVDSTLKIQPAELGDSAVYLCASSLGGGPPNEQFFGPGTRLTVL.

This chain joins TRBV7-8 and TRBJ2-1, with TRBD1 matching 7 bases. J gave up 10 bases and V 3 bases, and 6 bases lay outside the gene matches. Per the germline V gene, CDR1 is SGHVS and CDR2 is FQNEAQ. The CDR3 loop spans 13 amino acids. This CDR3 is CASSFTGAVEQFF. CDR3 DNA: TGTGCCAGCAGCTTCACAGGGGCTGTCGAGCAGTTCTTC.

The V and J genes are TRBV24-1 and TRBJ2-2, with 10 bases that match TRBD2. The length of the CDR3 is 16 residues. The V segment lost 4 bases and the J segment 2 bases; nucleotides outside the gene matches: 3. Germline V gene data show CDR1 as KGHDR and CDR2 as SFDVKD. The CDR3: CATSDVAGGNTGELFF. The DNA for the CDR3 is TGTGCCACCAGTGACGTAGCGGGGGGCAACACCGGGGAGCTGTTTTTT.

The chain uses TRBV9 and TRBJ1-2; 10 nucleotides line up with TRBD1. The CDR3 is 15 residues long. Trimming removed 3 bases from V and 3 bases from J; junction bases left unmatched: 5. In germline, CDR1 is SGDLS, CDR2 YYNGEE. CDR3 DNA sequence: TGTGCCAGCAGCGGGACAGGGGGACTTCACTATGGCTACACCTTC. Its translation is CASSGTGGLHYGYTF.

CDR3 nucleotides: TGTGCCAGTTCCCTCTCGGGGGGCGGATGGCCCCAGCATTTT. Residues: CASSLSGGGWPQHF. The chain couples TRBV28 to TRBJ1-5; D might be TRBD1 (6 bases). The CDR3 is 14 residues long. V was clipped by 9 bases and J by 9 bases, with 21 bases between them. Germline V gene sequence: CDR1 MDHEN, CDR2 SYDVKM.

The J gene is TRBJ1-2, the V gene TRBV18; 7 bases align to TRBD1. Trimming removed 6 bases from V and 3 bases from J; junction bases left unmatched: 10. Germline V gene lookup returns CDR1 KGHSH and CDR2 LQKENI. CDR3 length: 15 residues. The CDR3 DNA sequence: TGTGCCAGCTCCCTAAGACAGGGCAGCGACTATGGCTACACCTTC. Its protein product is CASSLRQGSDYGYTF.

The chain's CDR3 is CASSSGKRRYNEQFF. DNA of the CDR3: TGTGCCAGTAGTTCAGGGAAAAGGCGATACAATGAGCAGTTCTTC. The chain couples TRBV19 to TRBJ2-1; maybe TRBD1 (5 bases). The CDR3 consists of 15 residues. Germline CDR1 is LNHDA and CDR2 is SQIVND (reference sequence). V gave up 5 bases and J gave up 4 bases, with 15 bases separating them.

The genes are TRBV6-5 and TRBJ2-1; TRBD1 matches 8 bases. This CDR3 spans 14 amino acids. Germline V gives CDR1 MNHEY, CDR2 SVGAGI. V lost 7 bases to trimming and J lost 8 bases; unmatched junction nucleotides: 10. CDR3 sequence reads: CASNVQGASDEQFF. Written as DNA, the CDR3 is TGTGCCAGCAACGTTCAGGGGGCCTCCGATGAGCAGTTCTTC.

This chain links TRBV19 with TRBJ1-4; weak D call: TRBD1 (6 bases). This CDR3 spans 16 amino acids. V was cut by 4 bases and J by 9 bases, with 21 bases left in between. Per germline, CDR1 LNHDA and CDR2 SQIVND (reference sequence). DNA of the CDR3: TGTGCCAGTAGTACGGGGGGCCTCGGTAAGAGGAAAAAACTGTTTTTT. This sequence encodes CASSTGGLGKRKKLFF. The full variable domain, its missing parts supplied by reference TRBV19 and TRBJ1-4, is DGGITQSPKYLFRKEGQNVTLSCEQNLNHDAMYWYRQDPGQGLRLIYYSQIVNDFQKGDIAEGYSVSREKKESFPLTVTSAQKNPTAFYLCASSTGGLGKRKKLFFGSGTQLSVL.

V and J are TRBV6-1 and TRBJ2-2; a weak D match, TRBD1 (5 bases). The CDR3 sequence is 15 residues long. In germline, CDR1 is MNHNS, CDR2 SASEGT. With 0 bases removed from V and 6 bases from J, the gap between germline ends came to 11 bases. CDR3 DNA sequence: TGTGCCAGCAGTGAAGCGCAGGGCGCGGCCGGGGAGCTGTTTTTT. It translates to CASSEAQGAAGELFF.

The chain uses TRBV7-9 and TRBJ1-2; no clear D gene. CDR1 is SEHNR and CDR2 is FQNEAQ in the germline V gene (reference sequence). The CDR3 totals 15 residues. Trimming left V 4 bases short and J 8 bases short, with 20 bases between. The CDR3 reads CASSSSVGPGGGYTF. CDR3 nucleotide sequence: TGTGCCAGCAGCTCGAGCGTCGGACCCGGAGGGGGCTACACCTTC.

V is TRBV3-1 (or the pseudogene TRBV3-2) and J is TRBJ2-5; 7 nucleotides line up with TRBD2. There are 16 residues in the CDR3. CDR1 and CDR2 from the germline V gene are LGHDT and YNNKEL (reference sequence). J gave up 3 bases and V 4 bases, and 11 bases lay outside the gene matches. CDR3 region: CASSLPLGLAEETQYF. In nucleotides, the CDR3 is TGTGCCAGCAGCCTCCCCCTGGGGCTAGCGGAAGAGACCCAGTACTTC.

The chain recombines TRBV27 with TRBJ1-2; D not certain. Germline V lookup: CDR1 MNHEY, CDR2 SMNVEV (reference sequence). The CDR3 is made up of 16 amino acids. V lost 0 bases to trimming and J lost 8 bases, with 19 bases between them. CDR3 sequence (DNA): TGTGCCAGCAGTTTATCGTGGGCGCACGGCCGCGACGGCTACACCTTC. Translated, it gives CASSLSWAHGRDGYTF.

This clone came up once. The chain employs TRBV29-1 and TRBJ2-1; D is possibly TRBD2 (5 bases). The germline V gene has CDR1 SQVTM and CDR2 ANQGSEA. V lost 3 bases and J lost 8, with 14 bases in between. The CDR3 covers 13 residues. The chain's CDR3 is CSVDPGVKHEQFF. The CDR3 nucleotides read TGCAGCGTTGATCCCGGGGTAAAGCATGAGCAGTTCTTC.

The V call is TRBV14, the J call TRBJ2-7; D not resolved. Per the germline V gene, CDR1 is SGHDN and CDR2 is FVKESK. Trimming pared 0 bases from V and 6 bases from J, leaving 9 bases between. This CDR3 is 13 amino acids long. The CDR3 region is CASSQDEVGEQYF. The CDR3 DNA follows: TGTGCCAGCAGCCAAGATGAGGTAGGCGAGCAGTACTTC.

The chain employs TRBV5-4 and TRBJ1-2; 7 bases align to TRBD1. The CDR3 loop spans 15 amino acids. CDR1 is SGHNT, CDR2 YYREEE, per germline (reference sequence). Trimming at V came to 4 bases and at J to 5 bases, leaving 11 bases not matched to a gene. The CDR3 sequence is CASSDRSRGAYGYTF. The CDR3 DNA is TGTGCCAGCAGCGACCGAAGCAGGGGGGCTTATGGCTACACCTTC.